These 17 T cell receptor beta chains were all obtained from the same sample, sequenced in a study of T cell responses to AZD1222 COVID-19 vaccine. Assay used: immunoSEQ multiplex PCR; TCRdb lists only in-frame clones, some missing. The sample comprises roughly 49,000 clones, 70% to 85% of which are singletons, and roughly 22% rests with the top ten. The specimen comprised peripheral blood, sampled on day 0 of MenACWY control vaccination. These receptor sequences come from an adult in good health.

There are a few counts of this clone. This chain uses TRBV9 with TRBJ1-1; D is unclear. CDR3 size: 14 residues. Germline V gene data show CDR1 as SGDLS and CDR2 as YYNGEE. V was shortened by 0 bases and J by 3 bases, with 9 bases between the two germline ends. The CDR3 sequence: CASSVAVRDTEAFF. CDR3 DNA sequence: TGTGCCAGCAGCGTAGCGGTCCGGGACACTGAAGCTTTCTTT.

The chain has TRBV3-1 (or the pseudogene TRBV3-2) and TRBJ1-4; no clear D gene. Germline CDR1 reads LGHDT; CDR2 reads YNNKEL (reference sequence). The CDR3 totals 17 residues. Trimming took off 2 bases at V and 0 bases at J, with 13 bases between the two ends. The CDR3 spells CASSQLPSDSTNEKLFF. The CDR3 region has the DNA TGTGCCAGCAGCCAATTACCCTCAGACTCAACTAATGAAAAACTGTTTTTT.

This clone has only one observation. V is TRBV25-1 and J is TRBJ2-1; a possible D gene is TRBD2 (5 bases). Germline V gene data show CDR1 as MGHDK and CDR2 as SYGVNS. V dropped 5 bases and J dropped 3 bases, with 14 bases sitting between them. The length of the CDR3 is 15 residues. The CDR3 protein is CASSTTVDFYNEQFF. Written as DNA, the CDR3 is TGTGCCAGCAGTACAACCGTGGACTTCTACAATGAGCAGTTCTTC.

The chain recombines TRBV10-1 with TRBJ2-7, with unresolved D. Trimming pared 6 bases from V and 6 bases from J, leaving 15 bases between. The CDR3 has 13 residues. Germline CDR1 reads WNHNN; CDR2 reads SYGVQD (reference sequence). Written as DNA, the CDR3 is TGCGCCAGCAGCTCTCTTAAGGAAGGCGAGCAGTACGTC. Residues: CASSSLKEGEQYV.

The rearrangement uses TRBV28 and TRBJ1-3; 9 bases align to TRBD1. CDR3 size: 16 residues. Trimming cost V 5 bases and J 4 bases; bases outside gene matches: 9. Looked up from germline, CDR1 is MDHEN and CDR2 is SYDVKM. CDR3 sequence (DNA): TGTGCCAGCAGTCTATCGGGACAGGGCTTCGGAAACACCATATATTTT. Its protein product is CASSLSGQGFGNTIYF.

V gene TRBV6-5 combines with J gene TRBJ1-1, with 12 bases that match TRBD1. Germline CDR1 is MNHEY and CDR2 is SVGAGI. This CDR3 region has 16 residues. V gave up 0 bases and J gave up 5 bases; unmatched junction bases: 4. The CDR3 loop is CASSYSGTGGRTEAFF. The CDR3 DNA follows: TGTGCCAGCAGTTACTCAGGGACAGGGGGCCGGACTGAAGCTTTCTTT.

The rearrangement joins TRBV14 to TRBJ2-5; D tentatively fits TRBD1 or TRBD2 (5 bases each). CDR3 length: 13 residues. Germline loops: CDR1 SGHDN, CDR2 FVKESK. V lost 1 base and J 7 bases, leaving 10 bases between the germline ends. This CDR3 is CASSQVGTGTQYF. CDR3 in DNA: TGTGCCAGCAGCCAAGTGGGGACCGGGACCCAGTACTTC.

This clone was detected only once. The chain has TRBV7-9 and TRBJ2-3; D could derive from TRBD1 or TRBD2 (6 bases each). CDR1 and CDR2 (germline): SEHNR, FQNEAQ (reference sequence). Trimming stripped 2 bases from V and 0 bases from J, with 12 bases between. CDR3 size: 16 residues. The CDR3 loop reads CASSLTRGPSTDTQYF. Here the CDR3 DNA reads TGTGCCAGCAGCTTAACTCGGGGGCCTAGCACAGATACGCAGTATTTT.

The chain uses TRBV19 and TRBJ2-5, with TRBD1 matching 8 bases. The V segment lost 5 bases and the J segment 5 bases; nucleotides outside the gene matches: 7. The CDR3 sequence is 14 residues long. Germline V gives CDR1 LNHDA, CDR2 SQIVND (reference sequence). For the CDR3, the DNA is TGTGCCAGTAGTCCTACAGGGGGAAAGGAGACCCAGTACTTC. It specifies CASSPTGGKETQYF.

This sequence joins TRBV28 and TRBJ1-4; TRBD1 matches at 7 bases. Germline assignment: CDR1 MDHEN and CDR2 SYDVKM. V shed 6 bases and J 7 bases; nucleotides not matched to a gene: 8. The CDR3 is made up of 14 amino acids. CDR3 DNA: TGTGCCAGCAGGGGAGGGAGGGGGCGTGAAAAACTGTTTTTT. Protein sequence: CASRGGRGREKLFF.

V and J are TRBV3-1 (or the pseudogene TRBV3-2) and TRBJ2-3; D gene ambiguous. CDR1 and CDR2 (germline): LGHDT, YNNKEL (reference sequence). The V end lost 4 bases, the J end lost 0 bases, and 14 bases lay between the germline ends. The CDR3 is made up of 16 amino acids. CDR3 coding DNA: TGTGCCAGCAGCCCAAGCATGGCAGGCAGCACAGATACGCAGTATTTT. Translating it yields CASSPSMAGSTDTQYF.

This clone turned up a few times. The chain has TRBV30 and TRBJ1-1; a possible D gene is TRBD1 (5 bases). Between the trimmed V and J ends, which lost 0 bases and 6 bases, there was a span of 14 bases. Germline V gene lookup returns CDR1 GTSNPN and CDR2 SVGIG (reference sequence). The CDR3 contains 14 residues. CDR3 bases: TGTGCCTGGAGTGTACCGGGGCTGAGGTCTGAAGCTTTCTTT. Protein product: CAWSVPGLRSEAFF.

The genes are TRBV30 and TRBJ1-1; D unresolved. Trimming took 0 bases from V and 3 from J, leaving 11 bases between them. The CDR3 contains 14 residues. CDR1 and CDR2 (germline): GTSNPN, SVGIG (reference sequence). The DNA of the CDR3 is TGTGCCTGGAGTGTGGTCTCCATGTACACTGAAGCTTTCTTT. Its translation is CAWSVVSMYTEAFF.

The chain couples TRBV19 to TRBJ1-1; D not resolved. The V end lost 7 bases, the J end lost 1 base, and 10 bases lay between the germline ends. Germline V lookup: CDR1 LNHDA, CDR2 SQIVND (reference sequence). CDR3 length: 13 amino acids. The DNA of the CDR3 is TGTGCCAGTAAGCGAGAACAGAACACTGAAGCTTTCTTT. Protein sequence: CASKREQNTEAFF.

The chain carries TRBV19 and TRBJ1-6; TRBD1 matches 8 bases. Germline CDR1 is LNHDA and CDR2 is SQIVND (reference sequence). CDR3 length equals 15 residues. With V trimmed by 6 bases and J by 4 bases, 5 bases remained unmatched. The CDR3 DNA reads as TGTGCCAGTAGAACACAGGGGGGTTATAATTCACCCCTCCACTTT. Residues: CASRTQGGYNSPLHF.

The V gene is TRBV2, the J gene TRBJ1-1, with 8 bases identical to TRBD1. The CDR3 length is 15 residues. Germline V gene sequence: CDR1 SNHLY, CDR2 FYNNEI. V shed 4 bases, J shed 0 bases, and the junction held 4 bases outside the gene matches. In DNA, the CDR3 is TGTGCCAGCAGTGTAGCAGGGGGCATGAACACTGAAGCTTTCTTT. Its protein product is CASSVAGGMNTEAFF.

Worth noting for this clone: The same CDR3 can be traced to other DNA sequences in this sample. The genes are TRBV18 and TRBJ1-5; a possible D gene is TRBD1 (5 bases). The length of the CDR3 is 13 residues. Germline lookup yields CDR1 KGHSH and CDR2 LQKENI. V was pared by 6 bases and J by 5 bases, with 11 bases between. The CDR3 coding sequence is TGTGCCAGCTCCCCGGGGCAAGATCAGCCCCAGCATTTT. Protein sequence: CASSPGQDQPQHF. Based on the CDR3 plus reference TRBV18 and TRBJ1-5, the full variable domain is NAGVMQNPRHLVRRRGQEARLRCSPMKGHSHVYWYRQLPEEGLKFMVYLQKENIIDESGMPKERFSAEFPKEGPSILRIQQVVRGDSAAYFCASSPGQDQPQHFGDGTRLSIL.